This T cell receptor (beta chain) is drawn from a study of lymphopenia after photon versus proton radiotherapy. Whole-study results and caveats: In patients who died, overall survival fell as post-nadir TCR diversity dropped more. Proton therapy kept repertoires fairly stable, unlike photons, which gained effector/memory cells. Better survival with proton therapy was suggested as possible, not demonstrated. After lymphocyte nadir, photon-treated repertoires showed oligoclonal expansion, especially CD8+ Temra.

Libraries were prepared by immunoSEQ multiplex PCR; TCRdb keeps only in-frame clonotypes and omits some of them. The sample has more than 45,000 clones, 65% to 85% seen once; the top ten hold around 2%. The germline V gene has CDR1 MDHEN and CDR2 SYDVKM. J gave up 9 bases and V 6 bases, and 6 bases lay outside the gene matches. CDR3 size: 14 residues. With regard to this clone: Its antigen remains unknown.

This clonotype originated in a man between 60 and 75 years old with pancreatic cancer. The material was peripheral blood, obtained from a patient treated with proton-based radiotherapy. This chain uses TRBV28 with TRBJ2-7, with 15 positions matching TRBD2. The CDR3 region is CASRLRGLAGGQYF. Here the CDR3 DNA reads TGTGCCAGCAGACTAAGGGGACTAGCGGGAGGGCAGTACTTC.